This T cell receptor beta chain was captured by sequencing in a study of cytomegalovirus exposure and HLA in healthy donors. The CDR3 is 15 amino acids. The V gene's germline CDR1 is SNHLY and CDR2 FYNNEI. V lost 3 bases, J lost 7 bases, and 16 bases lay in between. PCR amplification relied on 60 Vbeta primers (plus 13 Jbeta primers). The assay was immunoSEQ multiplex PCR, and TCRdb's table has in-frame clones only and misses some. Of about 120,000 clones listed, roughly 80% are singletons. The rearrangement uses TRBV2 and TRBJ1-5; D is perhaps TRBD1 (5 bases). This clonotype was sampled from a middle-aged woman in good health and CMV-seropositive. The sample comprised PBMCs. DNA of the CDR3: TGTGCCAGCAGTGAGTTCAGGGTCGTAGGACAGCCCCAGCATTTT. Its protein product is CASSEFRVVGQPQHF.